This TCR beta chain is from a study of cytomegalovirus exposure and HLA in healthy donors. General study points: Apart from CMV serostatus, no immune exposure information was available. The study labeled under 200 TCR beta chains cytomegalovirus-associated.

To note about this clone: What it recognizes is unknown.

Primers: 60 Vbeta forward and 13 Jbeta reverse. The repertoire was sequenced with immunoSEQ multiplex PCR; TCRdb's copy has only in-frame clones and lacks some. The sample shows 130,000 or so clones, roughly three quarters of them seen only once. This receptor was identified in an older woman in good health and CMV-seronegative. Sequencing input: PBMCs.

The CDR3 DNA reads TGTGCCAGCACCACTACAGGGGCCGGGAACACTGAAGCTTTCTTT. This gives the protein CASTTTGAGNTEAFF. The rearrangement joins TRBV28 to TRBJ1-1; 7 nucleotides line up with TRBD1. Germline CDR1 and CDR2: MDHEN and SYDVKM. The CDR3 covers 15 residues. Trimming removed 7 bases from V and 1 base from J; junction bases left unmatched: 9.